The T cell receptor beta chain described here comes from a study of shared clonotypes between healthy human individuals. The CDR3 sequence is 13 residues long. Trimming pared 7 bases from V and 4 bases from J, leaving 11 bases between. CDR1 MDHEN and CDR2 SYDVKM come from the germline V gene. TCRdb's table, derived via immunoSEQ multiplex PCR, lists solely in-frame clones and lacks some. The table has over a million clones, approximately 98.5% seen once. Material for sequencing was naive CD4+ T cells sorted from blood. Described subset: CD45RA+ positively selected. This receptor was identified in a man in his thirties or forties in good health. This sequence joins TRBV28 and TRBJ1-5; D is unresolved. The CDR3 DNA is TGTGCCAGCACTCCGAACGGGAATCAGCCCCAGCATTTT. Translation gives CASTPNGNQPQHF.